Shown below are 6 T cell receptor beta chains from a single sample sequenced in a study of cytomegalovirus exposure and HLA in healthy donors. In the PCR, 60 Vbeta and 13 Jbeta primers were used. Some clones are missing from TCRdb's copy, which holds only in-frame ones; the method was immunoSEQ multiplex PCR. The table has about 210,000 clones, 70% to 90% seen once. Sequencing was performed on PBMCs. The receptors shown here come from a girl between 2 and 10 years old in good health and CMV-seronegative.

The gene calls are TRBV6-6 and TRBJ1-5, with 10 bases lining up with TRBD1. Germline V gene lookup returns CDR1 MNHNY and CDR2 SVGAGI (reference sequence). The CDR3 is made up of 16 amino acids. J was trimmed by 1 base and V by 8 bases; bases with no gene match: 8. The CDR3 is CASGGDRGSSNQPQHF. The DNA for the CDR3 is TGTGCCAGCGGAGGGGACAGGGGTTCCAGCAATCAGCCCCAGCATTTT.

This clone was recorded a few times. V is TRBV5-1 and J is TRBJ2-4, with 11 positions matching TRBD2. Trimming cost V 1 base and J 6 bases; bases outside gene matches: 0. The CDR3 runs to 14 residues. CDR1 is SGHRS, CDR2 YFSETQ, per germline. Here the CDR3 reads CASSLTSGGNIQYF. The DNA of the CDR3 is TGCGCCAGCAGCTTGACTAGCGGGGGAAACATTCAGTACTTC.

V gene TRBV11-2 combines with J gene TRBJ1-3, with a tentative D call TRBD1 (5 bases). CDR3 length: 12 residues. Trimming left V 5 bases short and J 12 bases short, with 14 bases between. The germline gives CDR1 SGHAT, CDR2 FQNNGV. CDR3 bases: TGTGCCAGCAGCCCGAAGGGGTCGAGCATATATTTT. Its protein product is CASSPKGSSIYF.

The chain carries TRBV7-8 and TRBJ1-2; maybe TRBD1 (6 bases). CDR3 length equals 15 residues. The germline gives CDR1 SGHVS, CDR2 FQNEAQ. The ends were cut back, 4 bases at V and 3 bases at J, with 15 bases in the middle. CDR3 in DNA: TGTGCCAGCAGCTCAACAGGGTATGAGGACTATGGCTACACCTTC. Translation: CASSSTGYEDYGYTF.

The chain joins TRBV28 to TRBJ1-5; maybe TRBD1 (6 bases). Germline V CDR1 and CDR2: MDHEN, SYDVKM. This CDR3 has 14 amino acids. V was trimmed by 10 bases and J by 2 bases, leaving 15 bases between them. CDR3 DNA sequence: TGTGCCATCCAGACAGGTGGTGGCAATCAGCCCCAGCATTTT. It translates to CAIQTGGGNQPQHF.

The V and J genes are TRBV5-4 and TRBJ2-1, with TRBD2 matching 8 bases. Per the germline V gene, CDR1 is SGHNT and CDR2 is YYREEE (reference sequence). Trimming removed 4 bases from V and 4 bases from J; junction bases left unmatched: 13. The CDR3 contains 17 residues. In DNA form, the CDR3 reads TGTGCCAGCAGCAGGGGGGTGTCGGCTAGCGGGTACAATGAGCAGTTCTTC. It translates to CASSRGVSASGYNEQFF.